This T cell receptor beta chain was sequenced for a study of T cell repertoires in cytomegalovirus infection. Study details: Public TCR beta signatures indicated both CMV infection and matching HLA type. The study, taken as a whole, reports: Clonotypes of TCR beta that were HLA-C-restricted and CMV-specific dominated the ex vivo response.

MiXCR, run by TCRdb on the reads, gives a single entry per CDR3 protein. In the table there are about 470,000 distinct CDR3 sequences, about 42% of which are singletons. From germline, CDR1 is MGHRA and CDR2 YSYEKL. CDR3 length: 15 amino acids. Germline trimming cut 4 bases from V and 3 bases from J; bases unmatched to any gene: 8. Worth noting for this clonotype: Its antigen is still unknown.

Sequences were derived from cultured PBMCs, sampled from culture after CMV antigen stimulation. The chain links TRBV4-1 to TRBJ2-5, with TRBD1 identical over 7 bases. The TCR sequence derives from a human donor in good health (CMV status not recorded). Some clones in this sample may be carry-over from other donors' samples. This CDR3 reads CASSRQHTGEETQYF. Here the CDR3 DNA reads TGCGCCAGCAGCCGCCAGCACACAGGGGAAGAGACCCAGTACTTC.